The 13 T cell receptor beta chains below were found in one sample sequenced in a study of Graves' ophthalmopathy and Graves' hyperthyroidism. TCR beta CDR3 regions were amplified from RNA transcripts. First-round RT-PCR relied on HTBI primers, and a second-round multiplex PCR came next. A single record per CDR3 protein comes from TCRdb applying MiXCR to the multiplex PCR reads. The sample shows a few hundred thousand distinct CDR3 sequences, about 35% of them seen only once. The sample was peripheral blood or thyroid tissue (not recorded which). All receptors come from an adult man with Graves' hyperthyroidism.

For this clonotype: A read error may produce the germline difference seen at one junction end. This chain joins TRBV7-3 and TRBJ2-5, with 7 bases matching TRBD2. The V gene's germline CDR1 is SGHTA and CDR2 FQGTGA. CDR3 length equals 16 residues. CDR3 bases: TGTGCTAGCAGCTTAGTTTGCGGGAGTTGCCAAGAGACCCAGTACTTC. Residues: CASSLVCGSCQETQYF.

The rearrangement joins TRBV11-2 to TRBJ1-4; tentative D call: TRBD1 (5 bases). This CDR3 spans 13 amino acids. Germline CDR1 SGHAT, CDR2 FQNNGV. Trimming removed 5 bases at V and 6 bases at J, with 10 bases between. This CDR3 reads CASSKGTHEKLFF. CDR3 sequence (DNA): TGTGCCAGCAGCAAAGGGACTCATGAAAAACTGTTTTTT. The complete variable domain, with remaining parts taken from reference TRBV11-2 and TRBJ1-4, reads EAGVAQSPRYKIIEKRQSVAFWCNPISGHATLYWYQQILGQGPKLLIQFQNNGVVDDSQLPKDRFSAERLKGVDSTLKIQPAKLEDSAVYLCASSKGTHEKLFFGSGTQLSVL.

This clonotype came up many times. This chain links TRBV5-1 with TRBJ2-6; D possibly corresponds to TRBD2 (5 bases). Germline-derived CDR1 and CDR2 are SGHRS and YFSETQ. V dropped 0 bases and J dropped 1 base, with 14 bases sitting between them. CDR3 length: 18 residues. The CDR3 DNA reads TGCGCCAGCAGCTTGGATTCGGGGTACTATTCTGGGGCCAACGTCCTGACTTTC. Its translation is CASSLDSGYYSGANVLTF. The entire variable domain, with the rest obtained from reference TRBV5-1 and TRBJ2-6, is as follows: KAGVTQTPRYLIKTRGQQVTLSCSPISGHRSVSWYQQTPGQGLQFLFEYFSETQRNKGNFPGRFSGRQFSNSRSEMNVSTLELGDSALYLCASSLDSGYYSGANVLTFGAGSRLTVL.

V and J are TRBV7-9 and TRBJ1-2; perhaps TRBD1 as D (5 bases). The CDR3 extends over 14 amino acids. V lost 7 bases, J lost 0 bases, and 12 bases lay in between. CDR1 is SEHNR, CDR2 FQNEAQ, per germline (reference sequence). For the CDR3, the DNA is TGTGCCAGCACGGGGTCAGGGACTAACTATGGCTACACCTTC. Its protein product is CASTGSGTNYGYTF.

This clonotype was seen repeatedly, ten times or more. This chain uses TRBV20-1 with TRBJ2-7; tentative D call: TRBD1 (7 bases). Germline CDR1 is DFQATT and CDR2 is SNEGSKA (reference sequence). This CDR3 region has 11 residues. CDR3 DNA: TGCAGGATAAAGCAGGGGGGCGAGCAGTACTTC. It is translated as CRIKQGGEQYF.

Comment on this clonotype: In this CDR3 the conserved last residue, phenylalanine or tryptophan, is missing, so a read error is likely. This sequence joins TRBV7-2 and TRBJ2-2, with 8 bases matching TRBD1. J was trimmed by 5 bases and V by 3 bases; bases with no gene match: 2. The CDR3 runs 14 residues. Germline V gene sequence: CDR1 SGHTA, CDR2 FQGNSA. In DNA, the CDR3 is TGTGCCAGCAGCTTCACAGGGGGAACCGGGGAGCTGTTTGTA. Its translation is CASSFTGGTGELFV.

The sample holds many counts of this clonotype. V gene TRBV5-6 combines with J gene TRBJ2-2; D might be TRBD1 (5 bases). The CDR3 totals 16 residues. CDR1 and CDR2 (germline): SGHDT, YYEEEE. Trimming took 6 bases from V and 4 from J, leaving 19 bases between them. This chain's CDR3 is CASNLRRQSFTGELFF. The CDR3 bases are TGTGCCAGCAACCTGAGGAGACAGTCGTTCACCGGGGAGCTGTTTTTT.

V gene TRBV7-8 combines with J gene TRBJ1-5; TRBD1 might be the D (6 bases). The CDR3 length is 14 residues. Deletions cut 5 bases from V and 6 bases from J, with 14 bases between. Germline lookup yields CDR1 SGHVS and CDR2 FQNEAQ. The CDR3 nucleotides are TGTGCCAGCAGCGAGGCCCCGGACAGTCAGCCCCAGCATTTT. Translation: CASSEAPDSQPQHF.

In its sample, this clonotype was seen once. A single base separates this from a much larger clone, so it may be a read error. V is TRBV6-5 and J is TRBJ2-7; TRBD2 matches 8 bases. This CDR3 region has 14 residues. Per the germline V gene, CDR1 is MNHEY and CDR2 is SVGAGI. CDR3 residues: CARSPAGVVYEQYF. DNA of the CDR3: TGTGCCCGCAGCCCAGCGGGAGTAGTCTACGAGCAGTACTTC.

This clonotype was found many times. The CDR3 here is CASSVQGNSGNTIYF. Here the CDR3 DNA reads TGTGCCAGCAGCGTTCAAGGAAACTCTGGAAACACCATATATTTT. The chain couples TRBV9 to TRBJ1-3; D is unclear. Per the germline V gene, CDR1 is SGDLS and CDR2 is YYNGEE. With 2 bases removed from V and 0 bases from J, the gap between germline ends came to 9 bases. This CDR3 contains 15 residues. The whole variable domain, remainder taken from reference TRBV9 and TRBJ1-3, is DSGVTQTPKHLITATGQRVTLRCSPRSGDLSVYWYQQSLDQGLQFLIQYYNGEERAKGNILERFSAQQFPDLHSELNLSSLELGDSALYFCASSVQGNSGNTIYFGEGSWLTVV.

This clonotype was counted at least ten times. V gene TRBV11-1 combines with J gene TRBJ1-1, with D possibly TRBD1 on 5 matching bases. Per germline, CDR1 SGHAT and CDR2 FQDESV (reference sequence). V gave up 3 bases and J gave up 1 base, with 15 bases separating them. The CDR3 length is 16 residues. In DNA, the CDR3 is TGTGCCAGCAGCTTCGGCAGGGTGAGTGCGAACACTGAAGCTTTCTTT. As protein: CASSFGRVSANTEAFF. The full variable domain, completed using reference TRBV11-1 and TRBJ1-1, is EAEVAQSPRYKITEKSQAVAFWCDPISGHATLYWYRQILGQGPELLVQFQDESVVDDSQLPKDRFSAERLKGVDSTLKIQPAELGDSAMYLCASSFGRVSANTEAFFGQGTRLTVV.

Only a few counts were recorded for this clonotype. The CDR3 region is CSAGPGTGNEKLFF. CDR3 DNA sequence: TGCAGTGCTGGACCCGGGACAGGGAATGAAAAACTGTTTTTT. V and J are TRBV20-1 and TRBJ1-4, with TRBD1 matching over 9 bases. CDR1 is DFQATT and CDR2 is SNEGSKA in the germline V gene (reference sequence). V lost 5 bases and J lost 5; bases outside the gene matches: 6. This CDR3 spans 14 amino acids.

V and J are TRBV7-9 and TRBJ2-7; D is possibly TRBD1 or TRBD2 (5 bases each). This CDR3 has 14 amino acids. In germline, CDR1 is SEHNR, CDR2 FQNEAQ (reference sequence). Trimming removed 5 bases from V and 3 bases from J, with 14 bases in between. The CDR3 reads CASSPGASGYEQYF. The CDR3 DNA sequence: TGTGCCAGCAGCCCCGGGGCATCAGGCTACGAGCAGTACTTC.